This TCR beta chain is drawn from a study of cytomegalovirus exposure and HLA in healthy donors. Study-wide results and limits: V- and J-gene trimming of TCR beta was linked (in a later analysis) to a missense DCLRE1C variant.

It was with 60 Vbeta and 13 Jbeta primers that the PCR ran. TCRdb's table, derived via immunoSEQ multiplex PCR, lists solely in-frame clones and lacks some. In the table there are 95,000 to 110,000 clones, 78% of which are singletons. This CDR3 has 15 amino acids. Trimming stripped 1 base from V and 1 base from J, with 10 bases between. CDR1 and CDR2 from the germline V gene are SGHVS and FQNEAQ. Remarks on this clone: The antigen is not known.

The material sequenced was PBMCs. The sequence was collected from a woman between 40 and 55 years old in good health and CMV-seronegative. The chain employs TRBV7-8 and TRBJ1-1; tentatively, D is TRBD1 (6 bases). This chain's CDR3 is CASSLEFRGNTEAFF. The CDR3 DNA follows: TGTGCCAGCAGCTTAGAATTCAGGGGGAACACTGAAGCTTTCTTT.